The following is a T cell receptor beta chain sequence with its context. TCRdb's table, derived via immunoSEQ multiplex PCR, lists solely in-frame clones and lacks some. Among 130,000 to 150,000 clones listed, around four fifths were seen once. The entry originates in a study of blood T cell repertoires in COVID-19. The CDR3 sequence is 16 residues long. The germline gives CDR1 SGHAT, CDR2 FQNNGV. With 4 bases removed from V and 0 bases from J, the gap between germline ends came to 15 bases. The J gene is TRBJ1-1, the V gene TRBV11-2, with D perhaps matching TRBD1 (5 bases). The sample consisted of PBMCs or T cells enriched from blood (not recorded which). The clonotype comes from a woman aged 40 to 50 who had recovered from COVID-19. In DNA form, the CDR3 reads TGTGCCAGCAGCTCCCCGGGGGGTAGCATGAACACTGAAGCTTTCTTT. This codes for CASSSPGGSMNTEAFF.